This TCR beta chain is from a study of shared clonotypes between healthy human individuals. There are 14 residues in the CDR3. The junction had 12 bases not matched to a gene; V was cut back by 8 bases and J by 5 bases. Germline CDR1 and CDR2: WSHSY and SAAADI. Produced via immunoSEQ multiplex PCR; TCRdb's table is partial and in-frame only. The sample records 2 million or so clones, roughly 96% being singletons. Only one count was recorded for this clone. The donor population consisted of healthy HIV-negative adults with no recent acute infections or vaccinations. This chain links TRBV10-2 with TRBJ2-7, with 7 bases lining up with TRBD2. This TCR was sampled from a man in his late teens or twenties in good health. The sequenced material came from naive CD4+ T cells sorted from blood. The subset here: CD45RA+ positively selected. CDR3 in amino acids: CASGGGSGADEQYF. For the CDR3, the DNA is TGCGCCAGCGGGGGGGGTAGCGGAGCCGACGAGCAGTACTTC.